The clone carrying this T cell receptor beta chain was seen more than once but under ten times. Trimming cost V 5 bases and J 4 bases, with 28 bases left between them. Germline-derived CDR1 and CDR2 are SQVTM and ANQGSEA. The CDR3 runs to 18 residues. This entry is derived from a study of identical twins. In every case, the donor was a healthy Caucasian. TCRdb re-analysed the 5' RACE reads in MiXCR, keeping a single row per CDR3 protein. The sample includes just over 500,000 distinct CDR3 sequences, less than 25% of them seen just once. These same records also appear under a second study, on T cells expressing NK-cell markers. That work adds: What remained unclear was the HCMV specificity of expanded NKG2C+ T cell clones.

The origin of this receptor is a woman younger than 35 in good health. Sequencing input: CD4+ T cells sorted from blood. The rearrangement uses TRBV29-1 and TRBJ2-3; the D gene could be TRBD1 or TRBD2 (5 bases each). The CDR3 bases are TGCAGCGTTTTACTCACGAGGGGTGGCCTTAAGTCAGCAGATACGCAGTATTTT. Translating it yields CSVLLTRGGLKSADTQYF.